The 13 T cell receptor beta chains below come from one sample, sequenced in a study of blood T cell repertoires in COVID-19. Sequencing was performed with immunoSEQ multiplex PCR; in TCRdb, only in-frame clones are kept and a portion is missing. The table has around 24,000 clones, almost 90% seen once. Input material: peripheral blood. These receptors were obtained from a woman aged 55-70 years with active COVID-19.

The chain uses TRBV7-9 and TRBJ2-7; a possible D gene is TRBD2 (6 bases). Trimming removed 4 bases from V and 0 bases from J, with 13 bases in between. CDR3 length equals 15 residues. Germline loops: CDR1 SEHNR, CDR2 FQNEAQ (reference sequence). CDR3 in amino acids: CASSSPERASYEQYF. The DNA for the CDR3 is TGTGCCAGCAGCTCCCCGGAGCGGGCCTCCTACGAGCAGTACTTC.

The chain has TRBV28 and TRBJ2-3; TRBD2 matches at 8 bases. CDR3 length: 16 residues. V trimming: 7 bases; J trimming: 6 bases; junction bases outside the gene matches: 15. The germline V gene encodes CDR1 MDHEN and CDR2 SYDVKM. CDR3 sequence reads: CASNIPGTRTIDTQYF. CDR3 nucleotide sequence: TGTGCCAGCAATATTCCCGGGACTAGGACAATCGATACGCAGTATTTT.

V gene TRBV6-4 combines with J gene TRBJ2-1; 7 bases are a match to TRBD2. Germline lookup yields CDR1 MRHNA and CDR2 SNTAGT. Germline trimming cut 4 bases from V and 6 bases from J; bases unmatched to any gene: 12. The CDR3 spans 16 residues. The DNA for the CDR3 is TGTGCCAGCAGTGCCTATGGCGGGAGTGGGGTCAATGAGCAGTTCTTC. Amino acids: CASSAYGGSGVNEQFF.

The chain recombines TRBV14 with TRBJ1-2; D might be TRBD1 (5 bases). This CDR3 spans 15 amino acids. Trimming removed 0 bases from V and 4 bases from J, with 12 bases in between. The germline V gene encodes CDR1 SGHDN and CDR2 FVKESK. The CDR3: CASSQDPPGFYGYTF. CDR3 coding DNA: TGTGCCAGCAGCCAAGATCCCCCAGGGTTCTATGGCTACACCTTC.

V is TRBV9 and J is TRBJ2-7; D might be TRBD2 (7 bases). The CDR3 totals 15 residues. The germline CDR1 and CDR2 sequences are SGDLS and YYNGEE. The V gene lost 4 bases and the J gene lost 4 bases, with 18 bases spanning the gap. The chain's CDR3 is CASSPRWEGEYEQYF. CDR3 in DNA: TGTGCCAGCAGCCCGCGATGGGAGGGGGAATACGAGCAGTACTTC.

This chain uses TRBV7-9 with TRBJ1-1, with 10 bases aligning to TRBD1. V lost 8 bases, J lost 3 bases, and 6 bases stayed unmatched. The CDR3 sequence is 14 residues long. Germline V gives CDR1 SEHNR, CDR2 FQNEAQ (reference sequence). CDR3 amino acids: CASRDRGPHTEAFF. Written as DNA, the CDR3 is TGTGCCAGCCGGGACAGGGGCCCTCACACTGAAGCTTTCTTT.

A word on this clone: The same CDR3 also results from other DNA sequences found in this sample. CDR3 in amino acids: CASSPLAGGETQYF. The DNA of the CDR3 is TGTGCCAGCTCACCACTAGCAGGAGGAGAGACCCAGTACTTC. This chain uses TRBV18 with TRBJ2-5; maybe TRBD2 (5 bases). CDR1 is KGHSH, CDR2 LQKENI, per germline. The CDR3 is made up of 14 amino acids. Trimming took off 1 base at V and 4 bases at J, with 10 bases between the two ends.

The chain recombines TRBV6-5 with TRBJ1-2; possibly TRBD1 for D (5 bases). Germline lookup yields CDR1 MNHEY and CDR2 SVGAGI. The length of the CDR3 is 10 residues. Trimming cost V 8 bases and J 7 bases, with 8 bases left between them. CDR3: CASSRGGYTF. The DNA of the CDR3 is TGTGCCAGCTCAAGGGGTGGCTACACCTTC.

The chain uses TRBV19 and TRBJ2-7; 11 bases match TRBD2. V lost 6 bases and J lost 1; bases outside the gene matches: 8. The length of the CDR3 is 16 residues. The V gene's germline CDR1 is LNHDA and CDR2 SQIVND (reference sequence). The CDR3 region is CASSKTTSGSSYEQYF. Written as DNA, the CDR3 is TGTGCCAGTAGCAAAACAACTAGCGGGAGTTCCTACGAGCAGTACTTC. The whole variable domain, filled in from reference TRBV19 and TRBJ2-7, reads DGGITQSPKYLFRKEGQNVTLSCEQNLNHDAMYWYRQDPGQGLRLIYYSQIVNDFQKGDIAEGYSVSREKKESFPLTVTSAQKNPTAFYLCASSKTTSGSSYEQYFGPGTRLTVT.

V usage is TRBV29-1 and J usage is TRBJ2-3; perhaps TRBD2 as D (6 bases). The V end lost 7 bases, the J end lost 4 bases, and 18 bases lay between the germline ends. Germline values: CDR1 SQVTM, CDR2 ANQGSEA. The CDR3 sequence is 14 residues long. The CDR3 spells CSAGDPRRADTQYF. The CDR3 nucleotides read TGCAGCGCTGGGGACCCCAGGAGGGCAGATACGCAGTATTTT.

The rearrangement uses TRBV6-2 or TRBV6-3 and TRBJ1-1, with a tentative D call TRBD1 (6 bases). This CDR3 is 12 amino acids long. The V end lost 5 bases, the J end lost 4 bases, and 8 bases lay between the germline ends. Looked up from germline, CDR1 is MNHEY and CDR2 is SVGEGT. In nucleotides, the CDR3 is TGTGCCAGCAGTAAACAGGGCACTGAAGCTTTCTTT. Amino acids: CASSKQGTEAFF.

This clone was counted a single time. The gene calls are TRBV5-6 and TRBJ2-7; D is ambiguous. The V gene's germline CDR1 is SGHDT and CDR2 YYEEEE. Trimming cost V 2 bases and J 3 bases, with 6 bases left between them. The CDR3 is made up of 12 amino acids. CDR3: CASSFINYEQYF. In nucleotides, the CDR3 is TGTGCCAGCAGCTTCATCAACTACGAGCAGTACTTC.

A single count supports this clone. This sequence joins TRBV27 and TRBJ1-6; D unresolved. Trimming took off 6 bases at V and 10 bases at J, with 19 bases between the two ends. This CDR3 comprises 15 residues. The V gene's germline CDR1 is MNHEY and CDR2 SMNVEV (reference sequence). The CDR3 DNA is TGTGCCAGCAGGACATCGGGGAGTGCGGGGTCACCCCTCCACTTT. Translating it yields CASRTSGSAGSPLHF.